This T cell receptor (beta chain) is drawn from a study of cytomegalovirus exposure and HLA in healthy donors. General study findings and limits: When the data were analyzed later, several of the most significant clusters appeared to be linked to common viral pathogens. A prior analysis recorded that most TCR beta V segments were productive about 87% or about 30% of the time.

Vbeta (60) and Jbeta (13) primers were used in the PCR. Sequencing was performed with immunoSEQ multiplex PCR; in TCRdb, only in-frame clones are kept and a portion is missing. Among roughly 200,000 clones, about 80% were seen once, and the ten largest hold roughly 0.5%. A few counts support this clone. Its antigen remains unidentified. The source of this sequence is a woman in her 50s in good health and CMV-seronegative. Input material: PBMCs.

The CDR3 bases are TGTGCCAGCAGGTCTATGCCGTATGCGGGAGGGCGGGCAGATACGCAGTATTTT. This gives the protein CASRSMPYAGGRADTQYF. The rearrangement joins TRBV7-9 to TRBJ2-3; 9 bases fit TRBD2. CDR1 is SEHNR, CDR2 FQNEAQ, per germline (reference sequence). The V segment lost 6 bases and the J segment 4 bases; nucleotides outside the gene matches: 17. The CDR3 totals 18 residues.